This paragraph reports one T cell receptor (beta chain). CDR3 length: 12 amino acids. Germline V lookup: CDR1 MDHEN, CDR2 SYDVKM. The sample comes from a study of shared clonotypes between healthy human individuals. Genomic DNA per cell subset filled all wells of several immunoSEQ plates. Here immunoSEQ multiplex PCR was the method, and the copy in TCRdb shows in-frame clones only, minus some. The repertoire holds around 2.1 million clones, with 85% to 95% as singletons. Naive CD8 cells lacked CD45RO and underwent positive selection for CCR7, leaving out terminally differentiated effector memory CD45RA+ cells.

Sequencing used naive CD8+ T cells from PBMCs. The TCR comes from a man between 18 and 29 years old in good health. Some clones in this sample may be carry-over from other donors' samples. This chain connects TRBV28 to TRBJ1-2, with TRBD1 matching over 8 bases. The CDR3 sequence: CATRQGLDGYTF. As DNA, the CDR3 is TGTGCTACCCGACAGGGGCTGGATGGCTACACCTTC.